This TCR beta chain was observed in a study of shared clonotypes between healthy human individuals. Study results and caveats: The authors sampled blood alone, and tissue repertoires likely differ. When compared with the clonotypes that were shared by all four sorted-subset donors, the non-shared clonotypes turned out to have lower generation probabilities.

Clones were sequenced by immunoSEQ multiplex PCR, and TCRdb holds only the in-frame ones, with some missing. The sample lists 500,000 to 700,000 clones, roughly 95% seen once, with 0.095% to 0.14% in the top ten. Naive-designated CD8 cells lacked CD45RO, were positively enriched for CCR7, and omitted terminally differentiated effector memory CD45RA+ cells. As for this clone: No antigen is known for it.

V lost 2 bases, J lost 6 bases, and 17 bases stayed unmatched. Looked up from germline, CDR1 is KGHSH and CDR2 is LQKENI. This CDR3 has 18 residues. The rearrangement joins TRBV18 to TRBJ1-1; TRBD1 matches 8 bases. This TCR was recovered from a woman in her twenties or thirties in good health. The sample taken for sequencing was naive CD8+ T cells sorted from blood. The CDR3 DNA reads TGTGCCAGCTCACCAAACCCTTACATGACAGGGGTCGAATCTGAAGCTTTCTTT. It encodes CASSPNPYMTGVESEAFF. Drawing the rest from reference TRBV18 and TRBJ1-1, the complete variable domain is NAGVMQNPRHLVRRRGQEARLRCSPMKGHSHVYWYRQLPEEGLKFMVYLQKENIIDESGMPKERFSAEFPKEGPSILRIQQVVRGDSAAYFCASSPNPYMTGVESEAFFGQGTRLTVV.